A selection of T cell receptor beta chains follows, all from one sample in a study of cytomegalovirus exposure and HLA in healthy donors. The assay was immunoSEQ multiplex PCR, and TCRdb's table has in-frame clones only and misses some. The sample lists 130,000 or so clones, just under 75% seen once, with 6.6% in the top ten. The material sequenced was PBMCs. The receptors here all came from a man aged 40-50 years in good health and CMV-seropositive. Each CDR3 is given with its conserved first and last residue. Fields, in order: D gene, V gene, J gene, CDR3 length, clone size, CDR3 DNA, CDR3 protein. A D gene is named only where the DNA matches it firmly. Size tells how often a clone was seen (once, few, many) or the class of an expanded clone, and some rows leave it out.

>.|TRBV10-3|TRBJ2-7|14|once
TGTGCCATCACCCCGACAGCCTCAGGCGACGAGCAGTACTTC
CAITPTASGDEQYF
>TRBD1|TRBV4-1|TRBJ1-5|14|.
TGCGCCAGCAGCCAACCACAGGGGATTCAGCCCCAGCATTTT
CASSQPQGIQPQHF
>TRBD2|TRBV2|TRBJ2-3|16|once
TGTGCCAGCAGCATGGAGCGGGGGGGCCAGACAGATACGCAGTATTTT
CASSMERGGQTDTQYF
>TRBD1|TRBV29-1|TRBJ2-7|14|.
TGCAGCGTAGTCCGGGACAGGGGAACCTACGAGCAGTACTTC
CSVVRDRGTYEQYF
>TRBD1|TRBV15|TRBJ2-3|15|.
TGTGCCACCAGCAGAGGAGGGGGCGGCACAGATACGCAGTATTTT
CATSRGGGGTDTQYF
>.|TRBV6-5|TRBJ1-3|14|.
TGTGCCAGCAGTTACTCGGACAGTGGAAACACCATATATTTT
CASSYSDSGNTIYF
>.|TRBV6-1|TRBJ2-6|15|.
TGTGCCAGCCTAACAGGGAAGGCTGGGGCCAACGTCCTGACTTTC
CASLTGKAGANVLTF
>TRBD1|TRBV28|TRBJ2-2|15|.
TGTGCCAGCAGCCCGCCAGGGGGCGTCACCGGGGAGCTGTTTTTT
CASSPPGGVTGELFF
>.|TRBV7-9|TRBJ1-2|13|once
TGTTCCAGCAGCCACGAGGGCGAGTCTGGCTACACCTTC
CSSSHEGESGYTF
>.|TRBV7-6|TRBJ2-3|16|.
TGTGCCAGCAGCTCCCAGCGCCTTCAAAGCACAGATACGCAGTATTTT
CASSSQRLQSTDTQYF
>TRBD2|TRBV4-2|TRBJ2-1|15|.
TGTGCCAGCAGCCAAAGAAGACTAGCGGTCGATGAGCAGTTCTTC
CASSQRRLAVDEQFF
>.|TRBV25-1|TRBJ2-6|15|.
TGTGCCAGCAGTGACGGCCAGGCTGGGGCCAACGTCCTGACTTTC
CASSDGQAGANVLTF
>TRBD2|TRBV30|TRBJ2-7|11|.
TGTGCCTGGAGTAGCGGGGACGAGCAGTACTTC
CAWSSGDEQYF
>.|TRBV28|TRBJ1-5|15|.
TGTGCCAGCGCCCTGGTGAGTTATAGCAATCAGCCCCAGCATTTT
CASALVSYSNQPQHF
>TRBD2|TRBV5-1|TRBJ2-1|19|.
TGCGCCAGCAGCCGTACCGGGACTAGCGGGAGCAGGGCCTACAATGAGCAGTTCTTC
CASSRTGTSGSRAYNEQFF
>TRBD1|TRBV27|TRBJ2-3|15|.
TGTGCCAGCAGGAAGGGACAGGTAATCACAGATACGCAGTATTTT
CASRKGQVITDTQYF
>TRBD1|TRBV18|TRBJ2-7|14|.
TGTGCCAGCTCACCCTCAGACAGGGCCTACGAGCAGTACTTC
CASSPSDRAYEQYF
>.|TRBV18|TRBJ1-1|14|.
TGTGCCAGCTCCTATAATAGAGGGAACACTGAAGCTTTCTTT
CASSYNRGNTEAFF
>.|TRBV2|TRBJ1-2|15|once
TGTGCCAGCAGTGAAGAGAGGGCAGCTAACTATGGCTACACCTTC
CASSEERAANYGYTF
>.|TRBV28|TRBJ2-6|15|.
TGTGCCAGCAGTACATTGAACTCTGGGGCCAACGTCCTGACTTTC
CASSTLNSGANVLTF
>.|TRBV19|TRBJ1-1|14|.
TGTGCCAGTAGTCCCAGGACAGTGAACACTGAAGCTTTCTTT
CASSPRTVNTEAFF
>TRBD1|TRBV4-1|TRBJ1-3|17|few
TGCGCCAGCAGCCAGCCGGGACAGGGGTCCTCTGGAAACACCATATATTTT
CASSQPGQGSSGNTIYF
>.|TRBV6-1|TRBJ2-5|14|.
TGTGCCAGCACCCTGGGGGCTGAACAAGAGACCCAGTACTTC
CASTLGAEQETQYF
>TRBD1|TRBV7-9|TRBJ2-7|13|.
TGTGCCAGCAGCCGGGACAGGGTGTACGAGCAGTACTTC
CASSRDRVYEQYF
>.|TRBV2|TRBJ2-5|12|.
TGTGCCAGCGATCAAGCGGCAGAGACCCAGTACTTC
CASDQAAETQYF
>.|TRBV6-1|TRBJ1-5|14|.
TGTGCCACCCAGAGAGGGGGAAGCAATCAGCCCCAGCATTTT
CATQRGGSNQPQHF
>.|TRBV7-2|TRBJ1-5|15|.
TGTGCCAGCAGCTTATTCAGGGGCGGTACTCAGCCCCAGCATTTT
CASSLFRGGTQPQHF
>TRBD2|TRBV4-2|TRBJ2-1|21|.
TGTGCCAGCAGCCTCAACAACCTGGGACTAGCGGGAGGGAGCTCCTACAATGAGCAGTTCTTC
CASSLNNLGLAGGSSYNEQFF
>.|TRBV11-2|TRBJ1-5|14|.
TGTGCCAGCAGCTTAGATGCGGGAAATCAGCCCCAGCATTTT
CASSLDAGNQPQHF
>.|TRBV29-1|TRBJ2-7|12|.
TGCAGCGTTGAGCCGGAGAGAGGCGAGCAGTACTTC
CSVEPERGEQYF
>.|TRBV11-2|TRBJ2-1|16|.
TGTGCCAGCAGCTGGGGGCCAGGACGGATTAAAGATGAGCAGTTCTTC
CASSWGPGRIKDEQFF
>.|TRBV5-4|TRBJ2-7|15|few
TGTGCCAGCAGCTTGGAGCCTACGAGCTCCTACGAGCAGTACTTC
CASSLEPTSSYEQYF
>.|TRBV19|TRBJ2-2|14|.
TGTGCCAGTCATGGGGGACAGAACACCGGGGAGCTGTTTTTT
CASHGGQNTGELFF
>.|TRBV11-2|TRBJ1-1|13|few
TGTGCCAGCAGCTTAGCCCCGGGGGTAGAAGCTTTCTTT
CASSLAPGVEAFF
>.|TRBV11-3|TRBJ1-4|15|.
TGTGCCAGCAGGATAACGGGACAAAGGCATGAAAAACTGTTTTTT
CASRITGQRHEKLFF
>TRBD1|TRBV19|TRBJ1-1|14|.
TGTGCCAGTACCCCGGACAGGCTTAACACTGAAGCTTTCTTT
CASTPDRLNTEAFF
>TRBD1|TRBV19|TRBJ2-3|14|.
TGTGCCAGTCGCCCACAGGGGGGCACAGATACGCAGTATTTT
CASRPQGGTDTQYF
>TRBD2|TRBV29-1|TRBJ2-7|13|.
TGCAGCATTCAGCGGGACCTCCCCTACGAGCAGTACTTC
CSIQRDLPYEQYF
>TRBD2|TRBV11-2|TRBJ2-3|16|once
TGTGCCAGCAGCTTCCTCGGGCGGGGGGAAGCCAGTACGCAGTATTTT
CASSFLGRGEASTQYF
>.|TRBV19|TRBJ2-2|12|.
TGTGCCAGTACCCCGCGAGCCGGGGAGCTGTTTTTT
CASTPRAGELFF
>TRBD1|TRBV28|TRBJ2-5|16|few
TGTGCCAGCAGTACAAACCGGGACAGGAGACAAGAGACCCAGTACTTC
CASSTNRDRRQETQYF
>TRBD2|TRBV28|TRBJ2-1|15|.
TGTGCCAGCAGTTCGTGGGGGGGAACCTACAATGAGCAGTTCTTC
CASSSWGGTYNEQFF
>TRBD1|TRBV5-6|TRBJ2-5|14|.
TGTGCCAGCAGCTGGGGGACAGAGCAAGAGACCCAGTACTTC
CASSWGTEQETQYF
>.|TRBV7-9|TRBJ1-6|12|.
TGTGCCAGCAGCTTCGGGAATTCACCCCTCCACTTT
CASSFGNSPLHF
>.|TRBV20-1|TRBJ1-1|11|.
TGCAGGGCGGCCTTGAACACTGAAGCTTTCTTT
CRAALNTEAFF
>TRBD2|TRBV28|TRBJ2-5|13|.
TGTGCCAGCAACCAGGGAGGGGAAGAGACCCAGTACTTC
CASNQGGEETQYF
>TRBD2|TRBV4-1|TRBJ2-1|17|.
TGCGCCAGCAGCCTCCTGATCGAGCGGGAGGAGTACAATGAGCAGTTCTTC
CASSLLIEREEYNEQFF
>.|TRBV7-2|TRBJ1-3|17|few
TGTGCCAGCAGCTACTCGGGGGGCAGGCGGACCCAGAACACCATATATTTT
CASSYSGGRRTQNTIYF
>TRBD1|TRBV6-1|TRBJ1-5|13|.
TGTGCCAGCCAGGTAGGGGGCGGCCAGCCCCAGCATTTT
CASQVGGGQPQHF